This TCR beta chain emerged from a study of T cells in Graves' hyperthyroidism and ophthalmopathy. There are 15 residues in the CDR3. V lost 5 bases and J lost 1; bases outside the gene matches: 7. Patients aged 18 to 65 had newly diagnosed hyperthyroidism that had lasted under 2 months. Regions amplified from RNA transcripts were the TCR beta CDR3 regions. Researchers ran a first-round RT-PCR on the TCR CDR3 using the HTBI primer set. Each CDR3 protein gets one entry after TCRdb re-called the multiplex PCR reads with MiXCR. Here the sample spans under 650,000 distinct CDR3 sequences, about 16% being singletons.

This TCR derives from a woman in her thirties with Graves' hyperthyroidism. The chain couples TRBV12-3 or TRBV12-4 to TRBJ2-7; 8 positions match TRBD1. The sample comprised blood. The CDR3, as DNA: TGTGCCAGCAGTCCGCAGGGACAGGTATCCTACGAGCAGTACTTC. This translates into CASSPQGQVSYEQYF.